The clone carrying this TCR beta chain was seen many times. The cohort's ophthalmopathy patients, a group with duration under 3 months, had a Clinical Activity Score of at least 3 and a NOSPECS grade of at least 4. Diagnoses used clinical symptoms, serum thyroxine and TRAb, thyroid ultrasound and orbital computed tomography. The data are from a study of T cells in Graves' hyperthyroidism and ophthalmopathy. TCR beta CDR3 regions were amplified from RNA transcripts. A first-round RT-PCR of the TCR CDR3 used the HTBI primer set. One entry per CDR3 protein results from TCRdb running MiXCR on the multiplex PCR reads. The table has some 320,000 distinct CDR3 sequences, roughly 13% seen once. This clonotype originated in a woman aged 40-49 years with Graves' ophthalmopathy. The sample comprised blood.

The CDR3 DNA sequence: TGTGCCAGCTCACCACCGTCCAGCCGGAATGAGCAGTTCTTC. Its protein is CASSPPSSRNEQFF. This chain joins TRBV18 and TRBJ2-1, with unresolved D. Trimming removed 0 bases from V and 7 bases from J, with 10 bases in between. CDR3 length equals 14 residues. Germline CDR1 is KGHSH and CDR2 is LQKENI. Looking up the rest from reference TRBV18 and TRBJ2-1 gives the full variable domain: NAGVMQNPRHLVRRRGQEARLRCSPMKGHSHVYWYRQLPEEGLKFMVYLQKENIIDESGMPKERFSAEFPKEGPSILRIQQVVRGDSAAYFCASSPPSSRNEQFFGPGTRLTVL.